These 17 T cell receptor beta chains came from one sample sequenced in a study of T cell responses to AZD1222 COVID-19 vaccine (dated by TCRdb to about 2021). What this sample's time point label stands for: baseline before first vaccination. Library preparation employed the immunoSEQ multiplex PCR assay. Not all clones reach the TCRdb copy of this immuneACCESS table, which keeps in-frame sequences only. Checked studies attribute under half of the gap to unresolved V genes and leave the rest unexplained. The sample yields under 75,000 clones; less than 85% were counted once. The leading ten clones occupy over 20% of the sample. Sequenced here: peripheral blood, sampled on day 0 of AZD1222 vaccination. The receptors derive from an adult in good health.

This chain connects TRBV7-2 to TRBJ1-5; tentatively, D is TRBD1 (5 bases). Looked up from germline, CDR1 is SGHTA and CDR2 is FQGNSA. V was pared by 4 bases and J by 5 bases, with 12 bases between. The CDR3 totals 14 residues. As DNA, the CDR3 is TGTGCCAGCAGCTCCATCCAAGGGGATCAGCCCCAGCATTTT. Translated, it gives CASSSIQGDQPQHF.

The V gene is TRBV7-2, the J gene TRBJ2-7; 7 bases match TRBD2. CDR3 length: 16 residues. J was trimmed by 7 bases and V by 5 bases; bases with no gene match: 17. Germline assignment: CDR1 SGHTA and CDR2 FQGNSA. CDR3 loop: CASSPGTSGVVWEQYF. The CDR3 DNA reads as TGTGCCAGCAGCCCCGGAACAAGCGGGGTCGTTTGGGAGCAGTACTTC.

V gene TRBV25-1 combines with J gene TRBJ2-1; possibly TRBD1 for D (6 bases). The germline CDR1 and CDR2 sequences are MGHDK and SYGVNS. The CDR3 length is 14 residues. Trimming left V 2 bases short and J 8 bases short, with 13 bases between. In nucleotides, the CDR3 is TGTGCCAGCAGTGAACAGGGGATTAAGGATGAGCAGTTCTTC. This sequence encodes CASSEQGIKDEQFF.

The V call is TRBV28, the J call TRBJ1-5, with unresolved D. Germline V gene sequence: CDR1 MDHEN, CDR2 SYDVKM. The CDR3 consists of 14 residues. The V end lost 5 bases, the J end lost 4 bases, and 12 bases lay between the germline ends. In DNA, the CDR3 is TGTGCCAGCAGTCCCGGTGGGATAAATCAGCCCCAGCATTTT. It yields the protein CASSPGGINQPQHF. The entire variable domain, with the rest obtained from reference TRBV28 and TRBJ1-5, is as follows: DVKVTQSSRYLVKRTGEKVFLECVQDMDHENMFWYRQDPGLGLRLIYFSYDVKMKEKGDIPEGYSVSREKKERFSLILESASTNQTSMYLCASSPGGINQPQHFGDGTRLSIL.

The rearrangement links TRBV7-2 to TRBJ1-2; D not certain. The CDR3 is made up of 15 amino acids. The V end lost 5 bases, the J end lost 6 bases, and 19 bases lay between the germline ends. Per germline, CDR1 SGHTA and CDR2 FQGNSA. CDR3 sequence (DNA): TGTGCCAGCAGCAGGAGCTATTACAGTGCCGATGGCTACACCTTC. The encoded protein is CASSRSYYSADGYTF.

This CDR3 reads CASRLAENNEQFF. CDR3 coding DNA: TGTGCCAGCAGACTAGCGGAGAACAATGAGCAGTTCTTC. V usage is TRBV19 and J usage is TRBJ2-1; 9 bases fit TRBD2. V trimming: 9 bases; J trimming: 5 bases; junction bases outside the gene matches: 5. Germline V lookup: CDR1 LNHDA, CDR2 SQIVND (reference sequence). The CDR3 is 13 residues long. The whole variable domain, remainder taken from reference TRBV19 and TRBJ2-1, is DGGITQSPKYLFRKEGQNVTLSCEQNLNHDAMYWYRQDPGQGLRLIYYSQIVNDFQKGDIAEGYSVSREKKESFPLTVTSAQKNPTAFYLCASRLAENNEQFFGPGTRLTVL.

The rearrangement joins TRBV29-1 to TRBJ1-1; TRBD1 is a possible D gene (5 bases). The CDR3 runs 11 residues. V lost 8 bases and J 4 bases, leaving 11 bases between the germline ends. Germline V gene data show CDR1 as SQVTM and CDR2 as ANQGSEA. The DNA for the CDR3 is TGCAGCCCGGGGGGGACCACTGAAGCTTTCTTT. Residues: CSPGGTTEAFF.

CDR3 region: CASAVSSYNEQFF. In DNA, the CDR3 is TGTGCCAGCGCGGTCAGCTCCTACAATGAGCAGTTCTTC. The chain joins TRBV27 to TRBJ2-1; D is unclear. CDR3 length equals 13 residues. Germline loops: CDR1 MNHEY, CDR2 SMNVEV (reference sequence). Trimming stripped 8 bases from V and 0 bases from J, with 8 bases between.

The chain joins TRBV10-3 to TRBJ1-1; D is unresolved. Germline V CDR1 and CDR2: ENHRY, SYGVKD. The CDR3 loop spans 13 amino acids. V lost 6 bases to trimming and J lost 1 base, with 9 bases between them. CDR3 bases: TGTGCCATCAGCCGAGACAAGAACACTGAAGCTTTCTTT. It codes for CAISRDKNTEAFF.

The gene calls are TRBV6-4 and TRBJ2-6, with 9 bases aligning to TRBD1. CDR1 is MRHNA and CDR2 is SNTAGT in the germline V gene. Unmatched junction bases numbered 13, after V lost 4 bases and J lost 0 bases. The CDR3 spans 20 residues. This CDR3 reads CASSVKPTGGFLSGANVLTF. The CDR3 DNA reads as TGTGCCAGCAGTGTAAAACCCACAGGGGGCTTCCTCTCTGGGGCCAACGTCCTGACTTTC.

The rearrangement joins TRBV5-1 to TRBJ1-2; D not certain. CDR3 length: 15 residues. The V end was cut by 0 bases, the J end by 2 bases, with 11 bases between. Germline-derived CDR1 and CDR2 are SGHRS and YFSETQ. The CDR3 sequence: CASSLEGPKNYGYTF. The CDR3 bases are TGCGCCAGCAGCTTGGAGGGCCCTAAAAACTATGGCTACACCTTC.

This clone came up a few times. The chain couples TRBV7-9 to TRBJ2-5; D not certain. Trimming took 4 bases from V and 4 from J, leaving 4 bases between them. Germline CDR1 and CDR2: SEHNR and FQNEAQ (reference sequence). The CDR3 loop spans 11 amino acids. The CDR3 spells CASSSTETQYF. The CDR3 region has the DNA TGTGCCAGCAGCTCCACAGAGACCCAGTACTTC.

V gene TRBV9 combines with J gene TRBJ2-1, with 8 bases lining up with TRBD2. The CDR3 is made up of 14 amino acids. The germline gives CDR1 SGDLS, CDR2 YYNGEE. Trimming at V came to 4 bases and at J to 7 bases, leaving 7 bases not matched to a gene. The CDR3 sequence: CASSRRLAWNEQFF. The CDR3 nucleotides are TGTGCCAGCAGCAGACGACTAGCGTGGAATGAGCAGTTCTTC.

The CDR3 DNA follows: TGTGCCAGCAGCGTGCGACAGACCGGCACCGGGGAGCTGTTTTTT. Protein product: CASSVRQTGTGELFF. V and J are TRBV9 and TRBJ2-2, with D possibly matching TRBD1 (5 bases). V dropped 2 bases and J dropped 4 bases, with 12 bases sitting between them. In germline, CDR1 is SGDLS, CDR2 YYNGEE. This CDR3 is 15 amino acids long. Full variable domain (missing parts from reference TRBV9 and TRBJ2-2): DSGVTQTPKHLITATGQRVTLRCSPRSGDLSVYWYQQSLDQGLQFLIQYYNGEERAKGNILERFSAQQFPDLHSELNLSSLELGDSALYFCASSVRQTGTGELFFGEGSRLTVL.

V gene TRBV9 combines with J gene TRBJ2-2; maybe TRBD2 (6 bases). Germline V gives CDR1 SGDLS, CDR2 YYNGEE. V was clipped by 4 bases and J by 5 bases, with 15 bases between them. This CDR3 is 15 amino acids long. The CDR3 region is CASSPRLDGTGELFF. CDR3 DNA: TGTGCCAGCAGCCCACGACTAGACGGGACCGGGGAGCTGTTTTTT. Full variable domain (rest looked up from reference TRBV9 and TRBJ2-2): DSGVTQTPKHLITATGQRVTLRCSPRSGDLSVYWYQQSLDQGLQFLIQYYNGEERAKGNILERFSAQQFPDLHSELNLSSLELGDSALYFCASSPRLDGTGELFFGEGSRLTVL.

J is TRBJ1-1 and V is TRBV7-7; D is unresolved. Trimming cost V 5 bases and J 4 bases, with 20 bases left between them. The CDR3 totals 16 residues. The germline gives CDR1 SSHAT, CDR2 FNYEAQ (reference sequence). The CDR3 DNA reads TGTGCCAGCAGCCCCGTACTTCCGGGAGCCCTCACTGAAGCTTTCTTT. It specifies CASSPVLPGALTEAFF.

This clone has just one count. V usage is TRBV5-6 and J usage is TRBJ1-3, with a possible D match to TRBD1 (6 bases). Germline lookup yields CDR1 SGHDT and CDR2 YYEEEE. V lost 4 bases and J lost 7, with 15 bases in between. This CDR3 contains 14 residues. The CDR3 region has the DNA TGTGCCAGCAGCACCTCCACAGGGACTAACACCATATATTTT. Translated: CASSTSTGTNTIYF.